Listed below are T cell receptor beta chains from one sample, sequenced in a study of blood T cell repertoires in COVID-19. The table came from immunoSEQ multiplex PCR; TCRdb's copy has only in-frame clones and leaves some out. The sample includes roughly 570,000 clones, roughly nine tenths of them seen just once. Specimen: peripheral blood. These receptors were collected from a woman aged 50 to 60 with COVID-19, enrolled during active disease. CDR3s include the opening cysteine and the closing phenylalanine or tryptophan. D genes are given only for firm matches. Part of the rows lack a size; the others show once, few, many or a class for expanded clones.

TRBJ2-7	NA	TRBV30	NA	CACHTGIYEQYF
TRBJ1-1	TRBD1	TRBV5-6	NA	CASSPTGGANTEAFF
TRBJ2-6	NA	TRBV30	NA	CAWSVGGDGGANVLTF
TRBJ2-7	NA	TRBV5-1	NA	CASSLFGGLSYEQYF
TRBJ2-3	TRBD1	TRBV5-1	NA	CASSPYGQGRSDTQYF
TRBJ2-7	TRBD1	TRBV2	few	CANGLGTGFYEQYF
TRBJ1-2	TRBD1	TRBV6-6	NA	CASSYGAGGYGYTF
TRBJ1-2	NA	TRBV2	once	CASRGKTGTLAGYTF
TRBJ1-2	NA	TRBV7-2	NA	CASSLVSSVMGRANYGYTF
TRBJ2-3	TRBD1	TRBV15	NA	CATSRDRQWDRGSDTQYF
TRBJ1-4	NA	TRBV3-1/TRBV3-2	NA	CASSQEGPREKLFF
TRBJ2-7	TRBD1	TRBV28	NA	CASSASTGGPHEQYF
TRBJ1-1	TRBD1	TRBV6-5	NA	CASSRSRQGKTEAFF
TRBJ1-1	NA	TRBV5-1	NA	CASSLAHQGTEAFF
TRBJ2-1	NA	TRBV9	NA	CASSDQGVQFF
TRBJ1-2	NA	TRBV5-1	NA	CASRGQIYGYTF
TRBJ2-3	TRBD1	TRBV7-7	NA	CASSPRPRGPDTQYF
TRBJ1-2	NA	TRBV3-1/TRBV3-2	NA	CASSQSRDGYTF
TRBJ2-3	TRBD2	TRBV11-2	NA	CASSLGGAGGPSDTQYF
TRBJ2-7	NA	TRBV2	once	CASSATAAYEQYF
TRBJ2-2	TRBD1	TRBV2	NA	CASSKATGDFGTGELFF
TRBJ1-4	TRBD1	TRBV6-5	NA	CATRQGTNEKLFF
TRBJ1-2	TRBD1	TRBV11-2	NA	CASSLDRGYGYTF
TRBJ2-3	NA	TRBV11-3	few	CASSQGEPTDTQYF
TRBJ1-1	NA	TRBV20-1	NA	CSAPLNTEAFF